This T cell receptor beta chain was sequenced in a study of blood T cell repertoires in COVID-19. Under the authors' procedure: Reference gene primer amplification gave nucleated cell count estimates. TCRdb's copy holds only in-frame clones and misses some; the assay was immunoSEQ multiplex PCR. The V and J calls and clone size were taken over from that table, and D and trimming were inferred from the DNA. The sample carries around 170,000 clones, approximately 84% recorded once. V shed 3 bases and J 0 bases; nucleotides not matched to a gene: 3. This CDR3 is built from 14 residues. Germline CDR1 reads GTSNPN; CDR2 reads SVGIG (reference sequence).

The chain joins TRBV30 to TRBJ2-7; 9 positions agree with TRBD1. The receptor was isolated from a man aged 50 to 60 who had recovered from COVID-19. Input material: PBMCs or T cells enriched from blood (not recorded which). The CDR3 is CAWRDRGNSYEQYF. The CDR3 DNA reads as TGTGCCTGGAGAGACAGGGGGAACTCCTACGAGCAGTACTTC.